This TCR beta chain was sequenced in a study of T cell responses to AZD1222 COVID-19 vaccine. Study-level background: Second doses that came at about 4 or about 12 weeks were put together. Broader study findings: Mapped onto spike, vaccine-associated CD4 TCRs spanned it and were dominant at 160-218 and 743-854.

Sequencing used immunoSEQ multiplex PCR; TCRdb keeps in-frame clones, though not all of them. The data hold more than 150,000 clones, with around 90% observed a single time. The germline gives CDR1 MNHEY, CDR2 SVGEGT. This CDR3 contains 11 residues. V was clipped by 8 bases and J by 0 bases, with 4 bases between them. Notes on this clone: Its antigen remains unknown.

The V and J genes are TRBV6-2 or TRBV6-3 and TRBJ1-1; D is ambiguous. Here the sequenced sample was peripheral blood, taken on day 0 of AZD1222 vaccination. This receptor was taken from an adult in good health. The CDR3 here is CASGLNTEAFF. CDR3 nucleotides: TGTGCCAGCGGCCTGAACACTGAAGCTTTCTTT.